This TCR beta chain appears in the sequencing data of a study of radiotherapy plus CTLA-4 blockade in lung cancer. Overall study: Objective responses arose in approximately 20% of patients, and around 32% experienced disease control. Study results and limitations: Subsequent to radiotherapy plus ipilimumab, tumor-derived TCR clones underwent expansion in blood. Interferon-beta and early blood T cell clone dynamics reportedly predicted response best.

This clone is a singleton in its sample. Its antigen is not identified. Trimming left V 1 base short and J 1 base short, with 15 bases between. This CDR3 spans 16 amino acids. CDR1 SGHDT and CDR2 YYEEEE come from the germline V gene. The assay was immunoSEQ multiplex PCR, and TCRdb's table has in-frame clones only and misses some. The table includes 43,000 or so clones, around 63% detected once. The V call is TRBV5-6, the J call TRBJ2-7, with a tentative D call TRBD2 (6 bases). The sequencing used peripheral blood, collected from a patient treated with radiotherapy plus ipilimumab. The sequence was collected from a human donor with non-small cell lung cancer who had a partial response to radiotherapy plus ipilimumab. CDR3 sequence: CASSLYGIGGSYEQYF. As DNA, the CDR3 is TGTGCCAGCAGCTTGTATGGCATTGGAGGGTCCTACGAGCAGTACTTC.